This T cell receptor beta chain was recorded in a study of shared clonotypes between healthy human individuals. In the source study's methods: As immunoSEQ supplied junction-only sequences (without quality scores), filtering differed. Libraries were prepared by immunoSEQ multiplex PCR; TCRdb keeps only in-frame clonotypes and omits some of them. V and J calls plus clone size are reproduced from that table; the DNA served to infer D and trimming. The data contain millions of clones, 85% to 95% of them singletons. Study observations and caveats: Naive CD4 clonotypes overlapped across several donors at roughly 5.1%.

As regards this clone: Its specificity is unknown.

Trimming took 4 bases from V and 1 from J, leaving 14 bases between them. The CDR3 is 15 residues long. Germline assignment: CDR1 KGHSH and CDR2 LQKENI. Study donors comprised healthy, HIV-negative adults devoid of recent acute infection or vaccination. The TCR was taken from a man aged 18 to 29 in good health. The sample consisted of naive CD4+ T cells sorted from blood. The subset was: CD45RA+ positively selected. The gene calls are TRBV18 and TRBJ2-7, with unresolved D. Written as DNA, the CDR3 is TGTGCCAGCTCACTGACGATGGACCAGTCCTACGAGCAGTACTTC. Encoded protein: CASSLTMDQSYEQYF.